A selection of T cell receptor beta chains follows, all from one sample in a study of blood T cell repertoires in COVID-19. Sequencing was performed with immunoSEQ multiplex PCR; in TCRdb, only in-frame clones are kept and a portion is missing. This table holds 55,000 to 95,000 clones, roughly four fifths found once. Sequencing was carried out using peripheral blood. The receptor source for this set is a woman in her sixties with acute or convalescent COVID-19. Each CDR3 is given with its conserved first and last residue. A D gene is named only where the DNA matches it firmly. Only part of the rows carry a size: once, few, many, or a class if the clone is expanded.

v_gene	abundance	j_gene	d_gene	CDR3nt	CDR3aa
TRBV7-2	NA	TRBJ1-2	NA	TGTGCCAGCAGCTTAGCTGTAGGCAGCGGGGACTATGGCTACACCTTC	CASSLAVGSGDYGYTF
TRBV6-6	NA	TRBJ2-5	TRBD1	TGTGCCAGCAGACAGGGGGTACAAGAGACCCAGTACTTC	CASRQGVQETQYF
TRBV2	NA	TRBJ2-6	NA	TGTGCCAGCAGTGAAGGACAGCACGCTGGGGCCAACGTCCTGACTTTC	CASSEGQHAGANVLTF
TRBV7-9	NA	TRBJ1-1	NA	TGTGCCAGCAGTCCCACTACCGGCACTGAAGCTTTCTTT	CASSPTTGTEAFF
TRBV2	few	TRBJ2-7	NA	TGTGCCAGCAGTGGCAGGTACGAGCAGTACTTC	CASSGRYEQYF
TRBV12-1	once	TRBJ2-1	NA	TGTGCCAGCAGCTTTGCCATATATGAGCAAACCTTGAGACAGGGGCGAAGGGACAATGAGCAGTTCTTC	CASSFAIYEQTLRQGRRDNEQFF
TRBV6-5	NA	TRBJ2-7	NA	TGTGCCAGCAGTTACCAGGCCCCCTACGAGCAGTACTTC	CASSYQAPYEQYF
TRBV28	NA	TRBJ1-3	TRBD1	TGTGCCAGCAGACCAGGGGGCGGGAACACCATATATTTT	CASRPGGGNTIYF
TRBV6-5	once	TRBJ1-2	TRBD1	TGTGCCAGCAGCGGGCGGGACAGGGCCTATGGCTACACCTTC	CASSGRDRAYGYTF
TRBV4-1	once	TRBJ2-7	NA	TGCGCCAGCAGCCAGACTCTCGGCGTGAATTACGAGCAGTACTTC	CASSQTLGVNYEQYF
TRBV12-5	NA	TRBJ1-1	NA	TGTGCTAGTGGTTTGGGGGCGAACACTGAAGCTTTCTTT	CASGLGANTEAFF
TRBV29-1	NA	TRBJ1-1	NA	TGCAGCGTTGCCGTCGGGCAGGGGACTGAAGCTTTCTTT	CSVAVGQGTEAFF
TRBV6-5	NA	TRBJ2-7	TRBD1	TGTGCCAGCAAGGAGGCAGGGGGCTCCTACGAGCAGTACTTC	CASKEAGGSYEQYF
TRBV18	NA	TRBJ1-1	TRBD1	TGTGCCAGCTCCCGCCTTCGGGACAGTCCCTTCGTAAACACTGAAGCTTTCTTT	CASSRLRDSPFVNTEAFF
TRBV29-1	NA	TRBJ1-2	TRBD1	TGCAGCGCACGCTCTAGACAGGGGGCTGACTATGGCTACACCTTC	CSARSRQGADYGYTF
TRBV5-1	NA	TRBJ2-1	NA	TGCGCCAGCAGCTTGGTTGTAGGGAGTTACAATGAGCAGTTCTTC	CASSLVVGSYNEQFF
TRBV6-4	NA	TRBJ2-1	TRBD2	TGTGCCAGCAGTGACTCCGCGGGAGGCACGAATGAGCAGTTCTTC	CASSDSAGGTNEQFF
TRBV9	NA	TRBJ2-5	TRBD2	TGTGCCAGCAGCCCCGCGGGGGGCCTACAAGAGACCCAGTACTTC	CASSPAGGLQETQYF
TRBV6-5	NA	TRBJ2-2	TRBD2	TGTGCCAGCAGTTATCGACTAGCTGCCGGGGAGCTGTTTTTT	CASSYRLAAGELFF
TRBV28	NA	TRBJ2-3	TRBD1	TGTGCCAGCAGTCGAACTTGGGACAGGAGATACACAGATACGCAGTATTTT	CASSRTWDRRYTDTQYF
TRBV5-1	NA	TRBJ2-7	NA	TGCGCCAGCAGCTTGGACGGGAGCGCCTACGAGCAGTACTTC	CASSLDGSAYEQYF
TRBV6-1	NA	TRBJ2-5	NA	TGTGCCAGCAGTGAAGCGGGTACGGGTTGGCCTTATCGGGAGACCCAGTACTTC	CASSEAGTGWPYRETQYF
TRBV3-1/TRBV3-2	once	TRBJ1-2	NA	TGTGCCAGCAGCCAAGGAGAATTCGATGGCTACACCTTC	CASSQGEFDGYTF
TRBV2	NA	TRBJ1-5	NA	TGTGCCAGCAGTGAACTCTTGGGGGGGGGAGGGCCCCAGCATTTT	CASSELLGGGGPQHF
TRBV7-8	few	TRBJ2-7	NA	TGTGCCAGCAGCTTATCTGCTAGCTCCTACGAGCAGTACTTC	CASSLSASSYEQYF
TRBV5-1	NA	TRBJ1-2	NA	TGCGCCAGCAGCGCCCTTTATGGGCAAAGCTATGGCTACACCTTC	CASSALYGQSYGYTF
TRBV27	once	TRBJ2-2	NA	TGTGCCAGCAGTCGAGGCAGGGGGGACACCGGGGAGCTGTTTTTT	CASSRGRGDTGELFF
TRBV7-9	NA	TRBJ2-1	TRBD2	TGTGCCAGCAGCACGGGACTAGCGGGAGGGCTAAATGAGCAGTTCTTC	CASSTGLAGGLNEQFF
TRBV4-2	once	TRBJ1-4	TRBD1	TGTGCCAGCAGCCAAACTGAGCTCGGCCAGGGGGCGGCTAATGAAAAACTGTTTTTT	CASSQTELGQGAANEKLFF
TRBV4-2	NA	TRBJ1-1	NA	TGTGCCAGCAGCCAAGATCCACAGGGAAACACTGAAGCTTTCTTT	CASSQDPQGNTEAFF
TRBV9	NA	TRBJ1-4	TRBD1	TGTGCCAGCAGCGCACAGGGGTCAACTAATGAAAAACTGTTTTTT	CASSAQGSTNEKLFF
TRBV7-2	NA	TRBJ2-3	NA	TGTGCCAGCAGCTTGTCGGGGGGCCGCCCAGATACGCAGTATTTT	CASSLSGGRPDTQYF
TRBV9	NA	TRBJ2-3	TRBD1	TGTGCCAGCAGCGTTAAAAGGACAGGGGAAGATACGCAGTATTTT	CASSVKRTGEDTQYF
TRBV3-1/TRBV3-2	NA	TRBJ2-3	TRBD1	TGTGCCAGCAGCCAACCGGGACAGGGGTATCGGAGTACGCAGTATTTT	CASSQPGQGYRSTQYF
TRBV10-2	NA	TRBJ1-5	NA	TGCGCCAGCAGCGCTCAGATGAATCAGCCCCAGCATTTT	CASSAQMNQPQHF
TRBV27	once	TRBJ1-2	NA	TGTGCCAGCAGTTTCCGCGACGGAAGGGGTGGCTACACCTTC	CASSFRDGRGGYTF
TRBV18	NA	TRBJ1-2	NA	TGTGCCAGCTCACCACTAAAAGATAATCGGGGCACCTTC	CASSPLKDNRGTF
TRBV5-1	NA	TRBJ2-3	NA	TGCGCCAGCAGCGGCCGGGGGGCTCGGGATACGCAGTATTTT	CASSGRGARDTQYF
TRBV7-3	once	TRBJ2-2	TRBD1	TGTGCCAGCAGCTTAAGAGCCAGGGGGCATAACGGGGAGCTGTTTTTT	CASSLRARGHNGELFF
TRBV18	NA	TRBJ1-1	NA	TGTGCCAGCTCACAGTCCAGGGGGAACACTGAAGCTTTCTTT	CASSQSRGNTEAFF
TRBV7-9	NA	TRBJ2-3	TRBD2	TGTGCCAGCAGCGCGCCCCTGGGACTAGCGGATCCAGATACGCAGTATTTT	CASSAPLGLADPDTQYF
TRBV7-2	NA	TRBJ2-5	NA	TGTGCCAGCAGCTTACGGGGGACCCGCCGGGAGACCCAGTACTTC	CASSLRGTRRETQYF
TRBV6-1	NA	TRBJ1-1	TRBD1	TGTGCCAGCAGTGAGGCAGGGGGTTGGACTGAAGCTTTCTTT	CASSEAGGWTEAFF
TRBV7-2	once	TRBJ1-2	TRBD1	TGTGCCAGCAGCCACGGGACAGGGGGAGTGGGTGGCTACACCTTC	CASSHGTGGVGGYTF
TRBV27	NA	TRBJ2-7	TRBD2	TGTGCCAGCAGACCGGGACTACGGACCTACGAGCAGTACTTC	CASRPGLRTYEQYF
TRBV6-5	once	TRBJ1-2	NA	TGTGCCAGCAGTTACTCGGAGGGGCTCGGCTACACCTTC	CASSYSEGLGYTF
TRBV5-1	once	TRBJ1-6	TRBD1	TGCGCCAGCAGCTTGGGACAGGGTTATAATTCACCCCTCCACTTT	CASSLGQGYNSPLHF
TRBV7-2	few	TRBJ2-2	NA	TGTGCCAGCAGCCTAAAAGCCTCCGGGGAGCTGTTTTTT	CASSLKASGELFF
TRBV6-5	NA	TRBJ1-2	NA	TGTGCCAGCAGACCCCCGGGTCCCAGATCGGGCTACACCTTC	CASRPPGPRSGYTF
TRBV3-1/TRBV3-2	few	TRBJ2-1	NA	TGTGCCAGCAGCCAATATCAAGACTTGGGTGAGCAGTTCTTC	CASSQYQDLGEQFF
TRBV18	NA	TRBJ1-2	TRBD1	TGTGCCAGCTCACCACCGGGACAGGGGGGAAGCTACACCTTC	CASSPPGQGGSYTF
TRBV18	NA	TRBJ2-5	TRBD2	TGTGCCAGCTCACCGGGACTAGCAGGGGAGACCCAGTACTTC	CASSPGLAGETQYF
TRBV2	few	TRBJ1-2	NA	TGTGCCAGCAGTTCACAGAACTTTAACTATGGCTACACCTTC	CASSSQNFNYGYTF
TRBV2	once	TRBJ2-3	TRBD1	TGTGCCAGCAGTGAAGGGACAGGATCCGATACGCAGTATTTT	CASSEGTGSDTQYF
TRBV29-1	NA	TRBJ1-1	NA	TGCAGCGTCCGAGCGGGGTTTACTGAAGCTTTCTTT	CSVRAGFTEAFF
TRBV6-6	many	TRBJ2-7	NA	TGTGCCAGCGTCGAACAGCCGAGCTCCTACGAGCAGTACTTC	CASVEQPSSYEQYF
TRBV7-2	once	TRBJ1-6	NA	TGTGCCAGCAGCTTCCAGGTCTCCCTCCGGGGGTCACCCCTCCACTTT	CASSFQVSLRGSPLHF
TRBV19	NA	TRBJ2-3	NA	TGTGCCAGTAGTATCGGCCGACTCACAGATACGCAGTATTTT	CASSIGRLTDTQYF
TRBV10-2	NA	TRBJ1-5	NA	TGCGCCAGCAGTGGTAGCCCCTTAAGACCCCAGCATTTT	CASSGSPLRPQHF